The T cell receptor (beta chain) described here comes from a study of blood T cells in healthy people across ages (dated by TCRdb to 2015 to 2017). About the full investigation: In model experiments, template switching captured about one uniquely barcoded TCR beta cDNA molecule for every two T cells. The study measured age-related changes in TCR beta repertoire diversity using deep sequencing normalized with unique cDNA molecular identifiers. The donors were divided into four age groups: young (average approximately 16 years), middle-aged (almost 40), aged (approximately 62) and long-lived (about 90). Using the same blood draw, the study looked at two additional independent replicas of 1 million unique cDNA reads for two donors, one aged 18 to 30 and the other aged 80 or older. To avoid experimental bias, donors of different ages were distributed randomly across sequencing lanes.

The roughly 39 donors, aged 6 to 90 years, were systemically healthy Caucasian individuals from Russia. Around 10 milliliters of peripheral blood were collected from each donor into EDTA-treated Vacutainer tubes. Ficoll-Paque density-gradient centrifugation was used to isolate PBMCs, with at least 6.5 million obtained per sample. Trizol reagent was used to extract total RNA from the PBMCs, yielding at least 6 micrograms per sample. The percentages of naive CD45RAhigh/CD27high T cells were determined by flow cytometry on a PBMC aliquot from every donor. Library generation was performed with 5' RACE. TCRdb lists the instrument as Illumina HiSeq 2500. A second about 6 to 11 cycle PCR used a sample-barcoded 5' primer and a J-beta primer mix. A template-switch 5' adaptor carrying 12 random nucleotides introduced a unique molecular identifier onto each TCR beta cDNA molecule. Each sample yielded at least 3 million CDR3-containing paired-end reads. The Mint cDNA synthesis kit, primed by a TRBC-specific oligonucleotide, was used to synthesize first-strand cDNA from all RNA. Following uracil-DNA glycosylase treatment, a first 18-cycle PCR with universal primers M1SS and BC2_uni_R was performed on all cDNA. The authors processed their data as follows. For normalization, 1 million high-quality reads, each with a distinct molecular identifier, were randomly selected from each sample. Instead of being binned into consensus sequences, reads that shared molecular identifiers were thrown out. MiTCR, run with a Q25 quality threshold and the strictest error-elimination algorithm, handled CDR3 identification, clonotype clustering and error correction. A nonparametric unseen species model using Euler transformation provided a lower-bound estimate of total TCR beta diversity. Using fastp trimming at Q25 and MiXCR clonotype assembly, TCRdb reanalyzed the public sequencing data and kept in-frame beta chains. Rows with one shared CDR3 protein collapse into an entry with the most common genes and DNA. The V and J calls were not made by the authors but by TCRdb's processing. This sample holds around 690,000 distinct CDR3 sequences; roughly 58% were observed only once. Of the sample, over 30% is held by the ten largest clones.

At the junction V is shortened by 3 bases and J by 1 base, with 10 bases in between. The cysteine opens and the phenylalanine closes a CDR3 of 15 amino acids. Only the CDR3 portion is preserved as DNA: 45 bases, with reading frame beginning at the first base. This clonotype was observed a few times. Its recognized antigen is unknown. The record has no base qualities; no much larger clone is one base away. Broader findings and caveats from the paper: Estimates of total diversity from one million sequenced T cells were regarded as lower bounds and underestimates. Observed TCR beta diversity correlated strongly with the percentage of naive T cells measured by flow cytometry. Observed TCR beta diversity per million T cells fell roughly linearly with age, and a significant reduction was already apparent by age around 36. Compared with the aged group, the long-lived group had more naive CD4+ T cells, fewer expanded clones and increased TCR diversity, a pattern suggesting age selection. Because the CMV infection status of the donors was unknown, age-related changes in expanded clonotypes may potentially have been confounded. Conclusive comparison of naive and antigen-experienced compartments was prevented by the profiling of bulk unsorted PBMCs.

Sequenced: blood. The TCR comes from a man between 60 and 75 years old in good health. The rearrangement combines TRBV12-3 or TRBV12-4 with TRBJ2-4; the best D guess is TRBD1, with 6 bases matching. The nucleotide sequence reads TGTGCCAGCAGTTTCGCAGGGGTTGCCAAAAACATTCAGTACTTC. This gives the protein CASSFAGVAKNIQYF.